The clone carrying this TCR beta chain was observed a few times. Its antigen remains unidentified. Time point of the sample: pre-sensitization, week 0. Treatment denoted: therapeutic diphenylcyclopropenone sensitization with weekly scalp DPC. Those who donated were patients with alopecia, 18 to 70 years of age, and suitable for DPC. This sample is part of a study of human T cells and chemical hapten exposure. Study-wide results and caveats: More PT1 expanded TCRs went with higher patch test scores.

The CDR3 spans 16 residues. The V and J ends lost 1 base and 1 base, in that order; junction bases with no gene match: 5. Per the germline V gene, CDR1 is SGHVS and CDR2 is FQNEAQ. Individual cDNA molecules each carried unique molecular identifiers attached by the library. Original processing notes: Just over 95,000 TCRs per sample was the median, with a range of about 20,000 to 690,600. Each CDR3 protein is one row after TCRdb ran MiXCR on the RACE reads. The V and J calls and clone size are TCRdb's, not the authors'. This sample carries fewer than 350,000 distinct CDR3 sequences, just under 8% of them seen once, and the ten largest clones take roughly 1.2%.

J is TRBJ2-5 and V is TRBV7-8; TRBD2 matches 8 bases. Material: whole blood, obtained in connection with sensitization to the hapten diphenylcyclopropenone (DPC). This clonotype originated in a man younger than 30 with alopecia areata. Some clones in this sample may be carry-over from other donors' samples. The CDR3 DNA reads TGTGCCAGCAGCTTAGTTCGGGGGGGCTCCCAAGAGACCCAGTACTTC. This sequence encodes CASSLVRGGSQETQYF.